This TCR beta chain was identified in a study of OX40 agonist ivuxolimab in advanced cancers. Background on the study: It was ivuxolimab, an agonistic anti-OX40 (CD134) antibody, that patients were treated with. Ivuxolimab was administered intravenously to patients at 0.01 to 10 mg/kg every 2 weeks.

Only in-frame clones appear in the TCRdb table, and some are missing; sequencing was by immunoSEQ multiplex PCR. This table has around 25,000 clones, less than 90% appearing once. CDR1 is LNHDA and CDR2 is SQIVND in the germline V gene (reference sequence). This CDR3 has 19 residues. The ends lost 4 bases at V and 4 bases at J; junction bases unmatched: 10. Autoimmune disease history or systemic immunosuppression disqualified patients. At cycle 4 day 1, cycle 7 day 1, and baseline, blood was sampled. The TCR was taken from an adult with an advanced solid tumor such as melanoma, head and neck, liver or kidney cancer. The rearrangement uses TRBV19 and TRBJ2-2; 15 bases agree with TRBD2. The sample was CD4+ or CD8+ T cells sorted from blood, taken in a trial of the OX40 agonist ivuxolimab. The CDR3 spells CASSTFGLAGGLGTGELFF. CDR3 in DNA: TGTGCCAGTAGTACCTTTGGACTAGCGGGGGGGCTGGGCACCGGGGAGCTGTTTTTT.